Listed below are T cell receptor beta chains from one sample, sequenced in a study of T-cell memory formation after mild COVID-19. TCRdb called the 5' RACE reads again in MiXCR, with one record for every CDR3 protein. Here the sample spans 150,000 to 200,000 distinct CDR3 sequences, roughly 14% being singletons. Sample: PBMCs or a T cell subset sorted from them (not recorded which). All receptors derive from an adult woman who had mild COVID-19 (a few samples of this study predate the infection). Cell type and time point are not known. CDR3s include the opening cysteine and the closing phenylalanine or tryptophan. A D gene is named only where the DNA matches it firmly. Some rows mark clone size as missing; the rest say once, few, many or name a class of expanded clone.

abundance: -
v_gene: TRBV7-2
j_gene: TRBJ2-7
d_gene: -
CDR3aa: CASSLGGTAYEQYF
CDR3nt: TGTGCCAGCAGCTTAGGGGGGACGGCCTACGAGCAGTACTTC

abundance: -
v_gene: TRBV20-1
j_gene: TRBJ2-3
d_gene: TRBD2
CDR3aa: CSAPLSGDLADTQYF
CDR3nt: TGCAGTGCTCCCCTTAGCGGGGATTTGGCAGATACGCAGTATTTT

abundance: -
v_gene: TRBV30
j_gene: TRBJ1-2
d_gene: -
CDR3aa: CAWSDYYGYTF
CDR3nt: TGTGCCTGGAGTGACTACTATGGCTACACCTTC

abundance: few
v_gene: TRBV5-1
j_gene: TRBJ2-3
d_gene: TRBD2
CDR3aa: CASSLMTSGRPDTQYF
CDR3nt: TGCGCCAGCAGCTTGATGACTAGCGGGAGACCAGATACGCAGTATTTT

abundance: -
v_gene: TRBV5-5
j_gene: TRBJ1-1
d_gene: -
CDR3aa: CASSLAVNTEAFF
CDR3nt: TGTGCCAGCAGCTTGGCGGTGAACACTGAAGCTTTCTTT

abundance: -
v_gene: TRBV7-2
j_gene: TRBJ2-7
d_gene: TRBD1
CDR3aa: CASSSGTGGDEQYF
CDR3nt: TGTGCCAGCAGCTCCGGGACAGGGGGCGACGAGCAGTACTTC

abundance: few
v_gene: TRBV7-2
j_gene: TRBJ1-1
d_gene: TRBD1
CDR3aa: CASFPTGANTEAFF
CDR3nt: TGTGCCAGCTTCCCGACAGGGGCTAACACTGAAGCTTTCTTT

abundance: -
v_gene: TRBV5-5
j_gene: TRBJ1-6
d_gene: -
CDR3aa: CASSSYLSSYNSPLHF
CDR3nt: TGTGCCAGCAGCTCCTATTTGAGCTCCTATAATTCACCCCTCCACTTT

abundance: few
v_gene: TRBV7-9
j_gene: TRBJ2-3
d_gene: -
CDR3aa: CASSTLQVGVDTQYF
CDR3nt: TGTGCCAGCAGCACCTTACAAGTTGGGGTCGATACGCAGTATTTT

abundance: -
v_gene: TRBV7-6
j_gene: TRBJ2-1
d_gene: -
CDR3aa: CASSSRGGLNNEQFF
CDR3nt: TGTGCCAGCAGCTCGCGAGGGGGGCTGAACAATGAGCAGTTCTTC

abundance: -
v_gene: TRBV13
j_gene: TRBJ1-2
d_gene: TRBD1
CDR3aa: CASRHRGLYGYTF
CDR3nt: TGTGCCAGCAGGCACAGGGGACTCTATGGCTACACCTTC

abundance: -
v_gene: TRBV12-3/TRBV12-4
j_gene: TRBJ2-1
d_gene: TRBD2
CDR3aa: CASRPSLAGGPRDEQFF
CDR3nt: TGTGCCAGCAGACCTTCTCTAGCGGGAGGGCCTCGGGATGAGCAGTTCTTC

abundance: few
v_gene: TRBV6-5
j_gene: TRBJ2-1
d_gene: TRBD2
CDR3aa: CASCPLAGGEWFF
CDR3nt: TGTGCCAGCTGCCCGCTAGCGGGGGGCGAGTGGTTCTTC

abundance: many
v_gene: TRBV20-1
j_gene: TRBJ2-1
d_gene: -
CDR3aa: CSAREGRDYNEQFF
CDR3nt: TGCAGTGCTAGAGAGGGAAGGGATTACAATGAGCAGTTCTTC

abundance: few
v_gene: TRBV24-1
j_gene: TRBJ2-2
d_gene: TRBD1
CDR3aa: CATSGTGATGELFF
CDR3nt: TGTGCCACCAGTGGGACAGGGGCCACCGGGGAGCTGTTTTTT

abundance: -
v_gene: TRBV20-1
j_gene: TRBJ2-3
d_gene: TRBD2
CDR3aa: CSARSPGRGTDTQYF
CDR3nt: TGCAGTGCTAGATCCCCGGGGAGGGGCACAGATACGCAGTATTTT

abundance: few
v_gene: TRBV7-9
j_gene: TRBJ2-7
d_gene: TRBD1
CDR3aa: CASSLGQVISYEQYF
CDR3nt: TGTGCCAGCAGCTTGGGACAGGTTATTTCCTACGAGCAGTACTTC

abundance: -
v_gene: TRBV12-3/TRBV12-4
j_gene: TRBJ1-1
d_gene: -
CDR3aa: CASSPSGPGGGTEAFF
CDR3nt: TGTGCCAGCAGTCCCTCCGGCCCCGGCGGGGGCACTGAAGCTTTCTTT

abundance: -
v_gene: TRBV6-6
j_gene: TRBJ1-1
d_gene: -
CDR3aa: CASSYRRGSRNTEAFF
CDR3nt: TGTGCCAGCAGTTATCGCCGAGGGTCCAGGAACACTGAAGCTTTCTTT

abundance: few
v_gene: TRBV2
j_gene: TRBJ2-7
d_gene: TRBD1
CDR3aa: CASTWQGAYYEQYF
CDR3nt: TGTGCCAGCACTTGGCAGGGGGCATACTACGAGCAGTACTTC

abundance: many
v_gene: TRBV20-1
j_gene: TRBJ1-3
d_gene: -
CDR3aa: CSALYGNTIYF
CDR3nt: TGCAGTGCTTTGTATGGAAACACCATATATTTT

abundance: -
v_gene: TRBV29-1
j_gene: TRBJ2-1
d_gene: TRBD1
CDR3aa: CSVSDRGSYNEQFF
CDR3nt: TGCAGCGTTTCCGACAGGGGCTCCTACAATGAGCAGTTCTTC

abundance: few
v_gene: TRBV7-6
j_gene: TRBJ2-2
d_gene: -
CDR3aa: CASSLFPPSNTGELFF
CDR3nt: TGTGCCAGCAGCTTATTTCCGCCTTCGAACACCGGGGAGCTGTTTTTT

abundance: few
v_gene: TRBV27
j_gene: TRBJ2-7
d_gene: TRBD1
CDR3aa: CASSTIRDSFYEQYF
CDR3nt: TGTGCCAGCAGTACCATCCGGGACAGCTTCTACGAGCAGTACTTC

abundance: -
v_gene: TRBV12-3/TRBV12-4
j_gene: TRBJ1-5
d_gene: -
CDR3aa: CASSLEDGNQPQHF
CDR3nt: TGTGCCAGCAGTTTAGAGGACGGCAATCAGCCCCAGCATTTT

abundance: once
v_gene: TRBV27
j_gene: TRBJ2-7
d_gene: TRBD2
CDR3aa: CASSLSGLAGGEQYF
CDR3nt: TGTGCCAGCAGTTTATCGGGACTAGCGGGAGGCGAGCAGTACTTC